The 20 T cell receptor beta chains below all came from one sample that was sequenced in a study of blood T cell repertoires in COVID-19. Assay used: immunoSEQ multiplex PCR; TCRdb lists only in-frame clones, some missing. The sample records over 150,000 clones, over 65% being singletons. The sequencing sample was made of peripheral blood. These receptors were obtained from a man aged 55 to 70 with acute or convalescent COVID-19.

The J gene is TRBJ2-1, the V gene TRBV10-1, with 7 bases lining up with TRBD1. The V and J ends lost 6 bases and 4 bases, in that order; junction bases with no gene match: 9. The CDR3 is 15 residues long. CDR1 is WNHNN and CDR2 is SYGVQD in the germline V gene (reference sequence). The CDR3 region is CASSLTGTVYNEQFF. In DNA form, the CDR3 reads TGCGCCAGCAGCCTCACCGGGACAGTTTACAATGAGCAGTTCTTC.

This clone has just one count. The rearrangement uses TRBV7-3 and TRBJ2-3; 14 bases fit TRBD2. CDR1 and CDR2 (germline): SGHTA, FQGTGA. This CDR3 has 15 residues. The J segment lost 7 bases and the V segment lost 5 bases, leaving 5 bases of the junction unmatched. The CDR3: CASSPTSGGAYTQYF. CDR3 DNA sequence: TGTGCCAGCAGCCCGACTAGCGGGGGGGCGTATACGCAGTATTTT. The variable domain in full, with the rest retrieved from reference TRBV7-3 and TRBJ2-3, is GAGVSQTPSNKVTEKGKYVELRCDPISGHTALYWYRQSLGQGPEFLIYFQGTGAADDSGLPNDRFFAVRPEGSVSTLKIQRTERGDSAVYLCASSPTSGGAYTQYFGPGTRLTVL.

The V gene is TRBV21-1, the J gene TRBJ2-6; the tabulated D call, TRBD1, remains unverified against the DNA. TRBV21-1 is a listed pseudogene. The CDR3 spans 21 residues. CDR3 amino acids: CASSRVLGDNFYPAGANVLTF. CDR3 DNA: TGTGCCAGCAGCAGGGTTCTCGGGGACAATTTTTATCCGGCCGGGGCCAACGTCCTGACTTTC.

V gene TRBV2 combines with J gene TRBJ1-1, with a weak D call TRBD1 (5 bases). The V gene lost 7 bases and the J gene lost 1 base, with 10 bases spanning the gap. Germline-derived CDR1 and CDR2 are SNHLY and FYNNEI. This CDR3 comprises 13 residues. The DNA for the CDR3 is TGTGCCAGCAATATGGACAAGAACACTGAAGCTTTCTTT. Its protein is CASNMDKNTEAFF.

This clone was found a few times. The CDR3 DNA reads TGCGCCAGCAGCTCCAGGGGCCCAGAGACCCAGTACTTC. Its translation: CASSSRGPETQYF. The chain is built from TRBV5-1 and TRBJ2-5; TRBD1 is a possible D gene (6 bases). Germline CDR1 is SGHRS and CDR2 is YFSETQ. There are 13 residues in the CDR3. Trimming took 3 bases from V and 4 from J, leaving 10 bases between them.

V usage is TRBV29-1 and J usage is TRBJ2-1; 8 bases match TRBD1. Per the germline V gene, CDR1 is SQVTM and CDR2 is ANQGSEA. J was trimmed by 5 bases and V by 8 bases; bases with no gene match: 8. This CDR3 spans 13 amino acids. The CDR3 DNA follows: TGCAGCTTCAGGGGGCGAGTACACAATGAGCAGTTCTTC. As protein: CSFRGRVHNEQFF.

This chain joins TRBV6-2 or TRBV6-3 and TRBJ1-6; 7 nucleotides line up with TRBD1. The CDR3 extends over 18 amino acids. Germline lookup yields CDR1 MNHEY and CDR2 SVGEGT. The V gene end was trimmed by 0 bases and the J gene end by 3 bases; junction bases not matched to a gene: 8. The CDR3 DNA reads TGTGCCAGCAGTTACTCGAAACAGGGGATTGACTATAATTCACCCCTCCACTTT. The encoded protein is CASSYSKQGIDYNSPLHF.

This clone was observed a single time. The rearrangement joins TRBV5-1 to TRBJ2-1, with D tentatively TRBD1 (6 bases). Germline-derived CDR1 and CDR2 are SGHRS and YFSETQ. This CDR3 has 16 amino acids. The germline V and J ends were trimmed by 3 bases and 0 bases, with 13 bases remaining between them. CDR3 amino acids: CASSSDSPSSYNEQFF. The CDR3 coding sequence is TGCGCCAGCAGCTCGGACAGCCCAAGCTCCTACAATGAGCAGTTCTTC.

The V gene is TRBV29-1, the J gene TRBJ2-7; possibly TRBD1 for D (6 bases). The CDR3 totals 11 residues. V was shortened by 7 bases and J by 2 bases, with 9 bases between the two germline ends. CDR1 and CDR2 from the germline V gene are SQVTM and ANQGSEA. The DNA for the CDR3 is TGCAGCGGGGGGCTACCCTACGAGCAGTACTTC. Translating it yields CSGGLPYEQYF.

The chain is built from TRBV9 and TRBJ1-5, with a tentative D call TRBD1 (6 bases). The CDR3 loop spans 15 amino acids. With 4 bases removed from V and 1 base from J, the gap between germline ends came to 12 bases. CDR1 SGDLS and CDR2 YYNGEE come from the germline V gene. CDR3 DNA: TGTGCCAGCAGCCCCGCGGGGGCGAGCAATCAGCCCCAGCATTTT. It codes for CASSPAGASNQPQHF.

This sequence joins TRBV5-1 and TRBJ1-4; D remains ambiguous. Germline values: CDR1 SGHRS, CDR2 YFSETQ. The CDR3 loop spans 15 amino acids. Trimming removed 2 bases from V and 0 bases from J, with 8 bases in between. CDR3 sequence reads: CASSFRRATNEKLFF. The CDR3 coding sequence is TGCGCCAGCAGCTTTCGCCGGGCAACTAATGAAAAACTGTTTTTT.

This clone was seen a handful of times. The CDR3 sequence is CASSQVEDWNTGELFF. DNA of the CDR3: TGCGCCAGCAGCCAAGTGGAGGATTGGAACACCGGGGAGCTGTTTTTT. The chain joins TRBV4-1 to TRBJ2-2, with D perhaps TRBD2 (5 bases). V lost 1 base to trimming and J lost 1 base, with 10 bases between them. There are 16 residues in the CDR3. From germline, CDR1 is MGHRA and CDR2 YSYEKL.

This clone occurred once. The chain couples TRBV27 to TRBJ2-1; D is possibly TRBD2 (6 bases). Germline CDR1 and CDR2: MNHEY and SMNVEV (reference sequence). V was trimmed by 2 bases and J by 0 bases, leaving 8 bases between them. The CDR3 runs 15 residues. CDR3 sequence: CASSLGTDSYNEQFF. The CDR3, as DNA: TGTGCCAGCAGTTTAGGGACTGACTCCTACAATGAGCAGTTCTTC.

This chain connects TRBV4-1 to TRBJ1-2; the match to TRBD1 covers 7 bases. The CDR3 is 16 residues long. In germline, CDR1 is MGHRA, CDR2 YSYEKL. With V trimmed by 4 bases and J by 4 bases, 12 bases remained unmatched. Here the CDR3 DNA reads TGCGCCAGCAGCCCTTCGGGATCCAGGGGGTTCTATGGCTACACCTTC. It translates to CASSPSGSRGFYGYTF.

The chain combines TRBV7-9 with TRBJ1-1; possible D gene TRBD1, 5 bases. This CDR3 contains 12 residues. Trimming stripped 3 bases from V and 11 bases from J, with 13 bases between. In germline, CDR1 is SEHNR, CDR2 FQNEAQ (reference sequence). CDR3 amino acids: CASSFPRRGAFF. The CDR3 coding sequence is TGTGCCAGCAGCTTCCCAAGAAGGGGTGCTTTCTTT.

This rearrangement joins TRBV3-1 (or the pseudogene TRBV3-2) to TRBJ2-7; 7 bases line up with TRBD1. The CDR3 has 18 amino acids. V shed 1 base, J shed 3 bases, and the junction held 15 bases outside the gene matches. The germline gives CDR1 LGHDT, CDR2 YNNKEL (reference sequence). The DNA for the CDR3 is TGTGCCAGCAGCCAAGCACTATCCGAACAGGGGCAATTCTACGAGCAGTACTTC. Protein sequence: CASSQALSEQGQFYEQYF.

The rearrangement links TRBV6-5 to TRBJ1-2, with 9 nucleotides matching TRBD1. Unmatched junction bases numbered 11, after V lost 6 bases and J lost 6 bases. This CDR3 comprises 15 residues. Per the germline V gene, CDR1 is MNHEY and CDR2 is SVGAGI. The DNA for the CDR3 is TGTGCCAGCAGACCAACCGGGACAGGGACCGATGGCTACACCTTC. Its translation is CASRPTGTGTDGYTF.

The CDR3 region has the DNA TGTGCCAGCACCCAAGGCGGATACTCTGGAAACACCATATATTTT. It translates to CASTQGGYSGNTIYF. This rearrangement joins TRBV2 to TRBJ1-3; D gene ambiguous. The CDR3 is 15 amino acids. Deletions cut 7 bases from V and 0 bases from J, with 13 bases between. Germline V gives CDR1 SNHLY, CDR2 FYNNEI.

Here the CDR3 DNA reads TGCGCCAGCAGCTTGGAGGGGAGGGATGAAAAACTGTTTTTT. Encoded protein: CASSLEGRDEKLFF. The chain recombines TRBV5-1 with TRBJ1-4, with D perhaps matching TRBD1 (5 bases). CDR1 and CDR2 (germline): SGHRS, YFSETQ. The CDR3 is 14 residues long. Trimming took off 0 bases at V and 6 bases at J, with 9 bases between the two ends.

This chain links TRBV11-2 with TRBJ2-2; maybe TRBD1 (6 bases). This CDR3 has 13 residues. From germline, CDR1 is SGHAT and CDR2 FQNNGV. Trimming cost V 6 bases and J 7 bases, with 12 bases left between them. CDR3 nucleotides: TGTGCCAGCAGTTATACAGGGCTCGGGGAGCTGTTTTTT. Encoded protein: CASSYTGLGELFF.